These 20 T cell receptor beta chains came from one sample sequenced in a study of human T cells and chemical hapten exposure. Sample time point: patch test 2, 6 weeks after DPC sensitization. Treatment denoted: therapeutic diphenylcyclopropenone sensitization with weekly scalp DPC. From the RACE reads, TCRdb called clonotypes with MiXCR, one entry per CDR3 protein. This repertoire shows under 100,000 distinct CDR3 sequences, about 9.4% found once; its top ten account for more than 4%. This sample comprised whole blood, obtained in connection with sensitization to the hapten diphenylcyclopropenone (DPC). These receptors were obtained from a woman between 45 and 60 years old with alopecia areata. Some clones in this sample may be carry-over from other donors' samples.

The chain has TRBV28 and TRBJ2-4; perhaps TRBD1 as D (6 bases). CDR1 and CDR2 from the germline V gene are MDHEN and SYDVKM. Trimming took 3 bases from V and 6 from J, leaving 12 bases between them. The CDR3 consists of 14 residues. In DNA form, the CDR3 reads TGTGCCAGCAGTTTTTCGGACAGAGGAAACATTCAGTACTTC. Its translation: CASSFSDRGNIQYF.

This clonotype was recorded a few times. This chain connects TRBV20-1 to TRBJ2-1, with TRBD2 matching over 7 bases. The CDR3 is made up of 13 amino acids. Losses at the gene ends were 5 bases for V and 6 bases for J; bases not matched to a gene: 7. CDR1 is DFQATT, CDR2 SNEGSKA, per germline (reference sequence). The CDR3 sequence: CSARGSLANEQFF. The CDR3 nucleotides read TGCAGTGCTCGCGGGAGCTTAGCCAATGAGCAGTTCTTC.

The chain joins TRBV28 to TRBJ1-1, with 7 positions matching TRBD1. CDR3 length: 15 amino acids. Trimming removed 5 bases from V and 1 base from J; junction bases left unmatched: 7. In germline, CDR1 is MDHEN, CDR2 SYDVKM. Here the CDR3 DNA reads TGTGCCAGCAGTCCCGCGACAGGGAGGAACACTGAAGCTTTCTTT. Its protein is CASSPATGRNTEAFF.

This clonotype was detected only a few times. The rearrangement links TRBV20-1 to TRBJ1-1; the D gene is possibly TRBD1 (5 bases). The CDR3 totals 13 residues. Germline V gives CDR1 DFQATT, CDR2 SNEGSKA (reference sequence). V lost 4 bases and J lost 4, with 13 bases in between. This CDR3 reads CSATNFQGTEAFF. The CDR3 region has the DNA TGCAGTGCTACTAATTTTCAGGGCACTGAAGCTTTCTTT.

The DNA of the CDR3 is TGTGCCATCAGTGAGTCGTTAGCGGGAGGCCTAGATACGCAGTATTTT. The encoded protein is CAISESLAGGLDTQYF. The chain is built from TRBV10-3 and TRBJ2-3; 10 positions match TRBD2. This CDR3 region has 16 residues. From germline, CDR1 is ENHRY and CDR2 SYGVKD. V trimming: 0 bases; J trimming: 5 bases; junction bases outside the gene matches: 5.

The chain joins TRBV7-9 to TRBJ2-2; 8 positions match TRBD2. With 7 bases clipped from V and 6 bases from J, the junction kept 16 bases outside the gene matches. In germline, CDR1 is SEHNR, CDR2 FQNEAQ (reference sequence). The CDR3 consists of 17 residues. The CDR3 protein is CASITPFGTSGSGELFF. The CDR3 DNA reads TGTGCCAGCATTACCCCCTTCGGAACTAGCGGTTCCGGGGAGCTGTTTTTT.

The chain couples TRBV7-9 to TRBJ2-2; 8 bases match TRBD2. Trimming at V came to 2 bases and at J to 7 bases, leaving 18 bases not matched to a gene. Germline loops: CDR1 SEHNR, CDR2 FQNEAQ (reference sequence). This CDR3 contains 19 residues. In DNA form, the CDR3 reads TGTGCCAGCAGCTTAAAACTGAGGGTCGCGGGAGGCCAGGACGGGGAGCTGTTTTTT. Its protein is CASSLKLRVAGGQDGELFF.

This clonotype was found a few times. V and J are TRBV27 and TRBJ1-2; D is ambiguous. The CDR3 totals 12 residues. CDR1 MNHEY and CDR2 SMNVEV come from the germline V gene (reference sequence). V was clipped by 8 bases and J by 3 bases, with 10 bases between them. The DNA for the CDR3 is TGTGCCAGCTGGAGCAGCCACTATGGCTACACCTTC. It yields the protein CASWSSHYGYTF.

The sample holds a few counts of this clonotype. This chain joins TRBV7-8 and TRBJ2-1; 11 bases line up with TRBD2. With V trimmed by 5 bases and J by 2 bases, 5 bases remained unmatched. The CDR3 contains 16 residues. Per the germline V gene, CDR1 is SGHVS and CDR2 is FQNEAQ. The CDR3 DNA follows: TGTGCCAGCAGCGCAGGACTAGCGGGTGCCTACAATGAGCAGTTCTTC. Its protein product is CASSAGLAGAYNEQFF.

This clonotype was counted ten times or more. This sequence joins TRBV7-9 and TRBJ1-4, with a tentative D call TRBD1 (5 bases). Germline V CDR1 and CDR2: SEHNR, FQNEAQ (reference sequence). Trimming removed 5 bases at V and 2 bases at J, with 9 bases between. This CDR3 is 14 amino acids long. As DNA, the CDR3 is TGTGCCAGCAGCCCGGGACTGACTAATGAAAAACTGTTTTTT. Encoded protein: CASSPGLTNEKLFF.

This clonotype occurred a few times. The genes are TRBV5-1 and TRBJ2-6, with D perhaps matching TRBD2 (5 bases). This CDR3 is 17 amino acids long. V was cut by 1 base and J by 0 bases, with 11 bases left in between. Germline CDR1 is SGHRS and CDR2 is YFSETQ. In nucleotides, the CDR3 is TGCGCCAGCAGCTTGTCGGGATACGGCTCTGGGGCCAACGTCCTGACTTTC. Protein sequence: CASSLSGYGSGANVLTF.

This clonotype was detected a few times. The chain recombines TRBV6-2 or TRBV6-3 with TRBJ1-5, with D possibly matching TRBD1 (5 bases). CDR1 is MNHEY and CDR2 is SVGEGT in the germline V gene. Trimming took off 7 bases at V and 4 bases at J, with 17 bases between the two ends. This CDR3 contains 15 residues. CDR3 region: CASNRQGLRNQPQHF. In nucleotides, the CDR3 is TGTGCCAGCAACCGTCAGGGACTACGAAATCAGCCCCAGCATTTT.

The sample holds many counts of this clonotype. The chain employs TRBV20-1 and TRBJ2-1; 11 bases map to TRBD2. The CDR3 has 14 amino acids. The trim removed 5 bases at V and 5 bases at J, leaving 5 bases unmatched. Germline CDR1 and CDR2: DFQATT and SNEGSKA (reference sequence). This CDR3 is CSAFLAGGNNEQFF. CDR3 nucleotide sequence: TGCAGTGCTTTTCTAGCGGGAGGTAACAATGAGCAGTTCTTC.

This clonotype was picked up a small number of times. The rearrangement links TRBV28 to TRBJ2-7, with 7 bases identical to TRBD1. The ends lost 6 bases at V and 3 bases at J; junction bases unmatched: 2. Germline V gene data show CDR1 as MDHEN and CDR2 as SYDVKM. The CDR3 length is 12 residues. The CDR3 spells CASRTGSYEQYF. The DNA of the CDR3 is TGTGCCAGCAGGACAGGGAGCTACGAGCAGTACTTC.

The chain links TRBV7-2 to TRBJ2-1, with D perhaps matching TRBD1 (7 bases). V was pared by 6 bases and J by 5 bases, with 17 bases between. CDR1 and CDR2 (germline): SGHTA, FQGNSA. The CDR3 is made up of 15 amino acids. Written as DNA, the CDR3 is TGTGCCAGCAGTACCCGACAGGGAGGTCACAATGAGCAGTTCTTC. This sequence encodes CASSTRQGGHNEQFF.

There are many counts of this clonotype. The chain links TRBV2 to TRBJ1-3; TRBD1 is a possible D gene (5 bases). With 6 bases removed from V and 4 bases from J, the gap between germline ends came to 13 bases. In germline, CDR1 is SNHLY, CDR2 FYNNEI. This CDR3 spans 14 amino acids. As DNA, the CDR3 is TGTGCCAGCAGACCCGGGACTCACGGAAACACCATATATTTT. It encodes CASRPGTHGNTIYF.

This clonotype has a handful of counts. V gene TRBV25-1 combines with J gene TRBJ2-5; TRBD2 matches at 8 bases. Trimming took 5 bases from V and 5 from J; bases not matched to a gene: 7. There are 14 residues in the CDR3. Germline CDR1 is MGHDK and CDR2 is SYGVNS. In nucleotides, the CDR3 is TGTGCCAGCAGTAAAGCGGGAGTCCGGGAGACCCAGTACTTC. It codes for CASSKAGVRETQYF. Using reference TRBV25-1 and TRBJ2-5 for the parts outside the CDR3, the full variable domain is EADIYQTPRYLVIGTGKKITLECSQTMGHDKMYWYQQDPGMELHLIHYSYGVNSTEKGDLSSESTVSRIRTEHFPLTLESARPSHTSQYLCASSKAGVRETQYFGPGTRLLVL.

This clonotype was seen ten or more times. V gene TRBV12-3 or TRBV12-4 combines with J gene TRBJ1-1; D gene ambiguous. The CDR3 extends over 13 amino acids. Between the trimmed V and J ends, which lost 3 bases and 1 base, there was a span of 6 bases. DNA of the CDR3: TGTGCCAGCAGTTTCTTGACGAACACTGAAGCTTTCTTT. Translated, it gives CASSFLTNTEAFF.

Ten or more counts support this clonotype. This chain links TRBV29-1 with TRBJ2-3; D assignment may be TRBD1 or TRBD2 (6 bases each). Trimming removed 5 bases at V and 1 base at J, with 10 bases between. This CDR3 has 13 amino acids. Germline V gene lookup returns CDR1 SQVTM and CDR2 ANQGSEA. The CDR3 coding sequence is TGCAGCGTTCACGGGGGCGGCACAGATACGCAGTATTTT. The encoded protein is CSVHGGGTDTQYF.

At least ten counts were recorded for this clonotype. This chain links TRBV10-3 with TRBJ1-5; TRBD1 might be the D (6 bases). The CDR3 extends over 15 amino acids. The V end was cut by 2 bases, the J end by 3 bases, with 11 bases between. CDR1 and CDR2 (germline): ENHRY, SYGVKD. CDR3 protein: CAISEAGVNNQPQHF. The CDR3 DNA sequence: TGTGCCATCAGTGAGGCAGGGGTCAACAATCAGCCCCAGCATTTT.